This T cell receptor beta chain was identified during a study of tissue T cells after allogeneic stem cell transplantation. The CDR3 sequence is 14 residues long. Trimming cost V 4 bases and J 3 bases; bases outside gene matches: 5. Germline lookup yields CDR1 GFQATS and CDR2 STVNSAI. Study outcomes and limitations: TCR repertoires tracked anatomic similarity, regardless of disease or transplant status. Across patients, clones rarely overlapped, yet motif clusters were shared tissue-specifically. Tissue-detected TCR repertoire was only partly captured by blood and spleen T cells.

Profiling relied on immunoSEQ multiplex PCR, and the TCRdb table lists in-frame clones only, not all of them. The profile covers 20,000 to 25,000 clones, with approximately 69% appearing a single time and 0.41% taken by the ten largest. Regarding this clone: What it binds is not known. Genes and germline are mouse. The read terminates 1 residue ahead of where the CDR3 ends, so the germline J gene completes it.

The chain has TRBV20 and TRBJ2-3; 9 bases are shared with TRBD2. The specimen sequenced was blood. The receptor was isolated from a female BALB/c mouse in good health. As its MHC haplotype, the strain has H2-d. Here the CDR3 reads CGAMVWGGAETLYF. CDR3 DNA, as far as it was read: TGTGGTGCTATGGTCTGGGGGGGAGCAGAAACGCTGTAT.